This T cell receptor beta chain was documented in a study of T-cell reconstitution after alpha-beta-depleted transplantation in children (dated by TCRdb to 2016 to 2018). The study in broad terms: Using TCR repertoire profiling, the study followed T-cell immune reconstitution in a quantitative way in children after TCRalphabeta/CD19-depleted allogeneic hematopoietic cell transplantation. Study-wide conclusions, independent of this receptor: About two months after transplant, the apparently early recovery of alphabetaT-cell counts reportedly depended on just several hundred clones that had expanded rapidly and came from non-depleted graft cells. The frequencies of hyperexpanded clones fell over the following months, and after one year, T-cell counts and TCRbeta diversity were mostly attributed to newly produced T cells. The high TCRbeta diversity at day 60 in some patients was ascribed to recipient T cells and intrathymic progenitors that had survived conditioning.

Explained via the paper, the treatment or condition label denotes: allogeneic hematopoietic cell transplantation with graft depleted of TCRalphabeta T cells and CD19 B cells. The transplant recipients were children given TCRalphabeta/CD19-depleted allogeneic hematopoietic cell grafts. From cysteine to phenylalanine, the CDR3 is 15 amino acids long. Left in the record is the CDR3 DNA by itself, 45 bases read in frame from the first base. Via the germline V gene, CDR1 is SGDLS and CDR2 YYNGEE. At the junction V is shortened by 0 bases and J by 1 base, with 10 bases in between. This clonotype was found a few times. The antigen this receptor binds is unknown. Base qualities are not provided; no much larger clone lies one nucleotide away. Preparation of the library involved PCR. Instrument used: Illumina HiSeq 2500. TCR library preparation used molecular barcoding, with unique molecular identifiers applied to normalize quantification of the TCRbeta repertoire. The raw public reads went through TCRdb reprocessing: fastp at Q25, MiXCR clone calling, in-frame beta chains kept. Each CDR3 protein appears once, grouped with its most common genes and DNA. The sample has a few hundred thousand distinct CDR3 sequences on record, 10% to 15% of them singletons. The top ten hold roughly 2.3% of the sample.

The TCR originated in a male patient younger than 18 who had a stem cell transplant for acute myeloid leukemia, so the T cells may come from the graft donor. The sequenced sample was PBMCs, mostly from graft donor cells, obtained 360 days after TCRalphabeta/CD19-depleted stem cell transplant. This chain joins TRBV9 to TRBJ2-5, with the D gene not confidently named. The nucleotides are TGTGCCAGCAGCGTAGGACTTACCCTCCAAGAGACCCAGTACTTC. This translates into CASSVGLTLQETQYF.